Described below is a single T cell receptor beta chain sequence and its context. Per the authors' pipeline: Reference gene primer amplification yielded estimated nucleated cell counts. The repertoire was sequenced with immunoSEQ multiplex PCR; TCRdb's copy has only in-frame clones and lacks some. The V and J calls and clone size were taken over from that table, and D and trimming were inferred from the DNA. The repertoire consists of about 150,000 clones, with 87% occurring once and the leading ten covering over 4%. This entry comes from a study of blood T cell repertoires in COVID-19. On the study more broadly: PBMCs, B-cell-depleted T cells, or T cells provided the cDNA or gDNA that made up the material.

Everyone who took part was roughly 18 to 89 years old, and they came from 24 US areas. Participants were placed into cohorts based on the clinical history they reported. Germline CDR1 and CDR2: LGHDT and YNNKEL (reference sequence). V was pared by 4 bases and J by 3 bases, with 1 base of the junction left unmatched. This CDR3 has 13 residues. The chain combines TRBV3-1 (or the pseudogene TRBV3-2) with TRBJ1-2; 8 bases line up with TRBD1. This receptor was obtained from a woman in her thirties or forties who had been exposed to COVID-19. Sequenced input: PBMCs or T cells enriched from blood (not recorded which). CDR3 region: CASSLQGDYGYTF. The CDR3 nucleotides read TGTGCCAGCAGCCTACAGGGGGACTATGGCTACACCTTC.